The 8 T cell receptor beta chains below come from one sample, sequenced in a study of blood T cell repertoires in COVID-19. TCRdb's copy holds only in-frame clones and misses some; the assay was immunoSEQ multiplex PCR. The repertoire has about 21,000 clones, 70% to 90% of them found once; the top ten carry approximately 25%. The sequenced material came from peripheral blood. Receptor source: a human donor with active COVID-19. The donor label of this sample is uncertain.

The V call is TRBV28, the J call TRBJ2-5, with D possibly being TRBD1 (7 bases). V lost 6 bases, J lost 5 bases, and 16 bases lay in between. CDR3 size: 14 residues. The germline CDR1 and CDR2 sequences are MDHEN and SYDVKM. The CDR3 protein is CASREAAGGETQYF. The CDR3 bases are TGTGCCAGCAGGGAGGCCGCAGGGGGGGAGACCCAGTACTTC.

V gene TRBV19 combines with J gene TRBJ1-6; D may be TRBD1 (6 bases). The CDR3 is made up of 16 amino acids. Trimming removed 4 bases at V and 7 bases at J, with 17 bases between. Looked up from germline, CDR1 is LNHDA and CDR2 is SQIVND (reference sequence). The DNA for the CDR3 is TGTGCCAGTAGTACCTCCGGGGGGGGCTTAAATTCACCCCTCCACTTT. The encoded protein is CASSTSGGGLNSPLHF.

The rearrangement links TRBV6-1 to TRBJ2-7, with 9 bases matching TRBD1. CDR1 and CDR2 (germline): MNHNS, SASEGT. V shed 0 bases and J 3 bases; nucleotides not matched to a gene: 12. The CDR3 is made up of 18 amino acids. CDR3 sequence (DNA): TGTGCCAGCAGTGAAGCGGGCGGATTCGGGACAGGGCGCTACGAGCAGTACTTC. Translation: CASSEAGGFGTGRYEQYF.

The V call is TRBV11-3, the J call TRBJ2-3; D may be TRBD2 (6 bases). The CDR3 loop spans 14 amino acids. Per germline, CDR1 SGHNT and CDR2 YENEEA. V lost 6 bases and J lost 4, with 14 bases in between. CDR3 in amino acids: CASSPGGAADTQYF. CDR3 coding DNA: TGTGCCAGCAGTCCCGGCGGGGCGGCAGATACGCAGTATTTT.

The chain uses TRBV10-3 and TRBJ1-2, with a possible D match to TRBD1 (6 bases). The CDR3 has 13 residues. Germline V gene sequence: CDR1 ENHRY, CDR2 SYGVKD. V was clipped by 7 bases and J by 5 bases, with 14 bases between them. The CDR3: CAINPGEKYGYTF. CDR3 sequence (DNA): TGTGCCATCAATCCAGGGGAGAAGTATGGCTACACCTTC.

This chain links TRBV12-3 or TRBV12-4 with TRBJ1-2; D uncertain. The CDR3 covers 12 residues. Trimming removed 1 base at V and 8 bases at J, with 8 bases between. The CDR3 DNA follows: TGTGCCAGCAGTTTAGGGGGAGGCGGCTACACCTTC. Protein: CASSLGGGGYTF.

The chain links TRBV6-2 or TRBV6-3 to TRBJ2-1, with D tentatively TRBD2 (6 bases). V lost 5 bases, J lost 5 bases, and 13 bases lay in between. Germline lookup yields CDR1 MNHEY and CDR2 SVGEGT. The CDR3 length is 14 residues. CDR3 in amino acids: CASSPGTLDNEQFF. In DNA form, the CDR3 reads TGTGCCAGCAGTCCCGGGACTCTAGACAATGAGCAGTTCTTC.

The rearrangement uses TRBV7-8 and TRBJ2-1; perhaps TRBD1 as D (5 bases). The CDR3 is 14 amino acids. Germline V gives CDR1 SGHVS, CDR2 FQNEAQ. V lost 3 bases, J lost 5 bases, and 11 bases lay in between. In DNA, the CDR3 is TGTGCCAGCAGCTTGGGGCAGGTTAACAATGAGCAGTTCTTC. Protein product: CASSLGQVNNEQFF.